What follows is one T cell receptor beta chain and its context. Its recognized antigen is unknown. Per-base qualities were not stored, and no clone one base away is much larger. The V and J ends are trimmed by 6 bases and 2 bases, leaving 13 bases between them. The CDR3 holds 15 amino acids from the cysteine to the phenylalanine. This entry keeps only the CDR3 DNA: 45 bases, framed from base 1. Reading the germline V gene gives CDR1 ENHRY and CDR2 SYGVKD. RNA was extracted using the RNeasy kit, and about 0.45 to 1 microgram was reverse transcribed with random hexamers. The immunoSEQ multiplex PCR assay, which covers 54 Vbeta and 13 Jbeta segments, was used to amplify TCR beta CDR3 regions. PCR amplification bias was corrected using a synthetic template baseline for primer optimization and computational correction. The authors' analysis ran thus. Reads were annotated to V, D and J genes according to IMGT and were analyzed with immunoSEQ Analyzer, with only productive sequences retained. To calculate clonality, Shannon entropy was normalized by log2 of the number of productive unique sequences and then subtracted from one. Public and private clones were assessed among the 100 most prevalent clones of each patient and control. Clones were defined as Susac-specific when absent from the healthy and MS cohorts, from roughly 1,000 published viral clones and from other ImmuneACCESS disease sequences. In TCRdb, the public reads were trimmed at Q25 with fastp and aligned with MiXCR, with productive beta chains retained. When rows share a CDR3 protein, they turn into one entry using the most common DNA and genes. The V and J calls, along with clone size, are taken from TCRdb and not from the paper's own processing. Here the sample has about 300,000 distinct CDR3 sequences; 70% to 90% occur a single time. Together, the top ten hold about 0.11% of the sample.

High-throughput TCR beta sequencing profiled peripheral blood CD8+ and CD4+ T cells from healthy donors, Susac syndrome patients and multiple sclerosis patients. Treatment-naive patients with stable or active relapsing-remitting disease fulfilling revised McDonald criteria were used as multiple sclerosis controls. CD8+ TEMRA cells were enriched by FACS, while bulk CD8+ and CD4+ T cells were purified by magnetic negative isolation. Blood was drawn into EDTA tubes, processed within 24 hours, and PBMCs were isolated by density gradient centrifugation. PBMCs intended for TCR sequencing were cryopreserved in liquid nitrogen and were subsequently thawed in a 37 degrees C water bath. Purity of sorted or isolated CD4+, CD8+ and CD8+ TEMRA cells was at least 90%. This sample stems from a study of CD8 T cells in Susac syndrome (dated by TCRdb to about 2019). General notes on the study: The study used repertoire sequencing to test whether antigen drove CD8+ T cell activation and differentiation in Susac syndrome. The clonality of the CD8+ T cell repertoire was compared across some eleven healthy donors, around 14 Susac syndrome patients and about 16 multiple sclerosis patients.

Results the study describes overall, beyond this receptor: The TCR sequencing and HLA analysis was acknowledged to have included a relatively small number of individuals.

The material sequenced was CD8+ T cells from PBMCs. This TCR was sampled from a human donor with multiple sclerosis. The chain was built from TRBV10-3 and TRBJ2-2; TRBD2 is a weak D gene call, 6 bases matching. In nucleotide form, the sequence is TGTGCCATCAGAGTACGGGAGATCAACACCGGGGAGCTGTTTTTT. It translates to CAIRVREINTGELFF.